The rows below give T cell receptor beta chains drawn from one sample of a study of identical twins. TCRdb called the 5' RACE reads again in MiXCR, with one record for every CDR3 protein. The table has fewer than 550,000 distinct CDR3 sequences, around 15% seen once; the top ten hold approximately 1%. The same data also contributed to another study, on yellow fever vaccine responses in identical twins.

Sequencing was carried out using CD4+ T cells sorted from blood. The receptors originated from a woman aged 18-29 years in good health. Both conserved end residues are part of each CDR3. The order of the fields is V gene, clone size, D gene, J gene, CDR3 DNA, CDR3 protein. A D gene is named only where the DNA matches it firmly. Expanded clones get a size class; other rows say once, few or many, or leave the size out.

V: TRBV5-1
size: few
D: .
J: TRBJ2-1
DNA: TGCGCCAGCAGCTCCCGGCCTCTAACCGCCGGGGGTAATGAGCAGTTCTTC
CDR3: CASSSRPLTAGGNEQFF

V: TRBV12-3/TRBV12-4
size: many
D: .
J: TRBJ2-2
DNA: TGTGCCAGCCACCCGGGACGTAGCACTGCGGGGACCGGGGAGCTGTTTTTT
CDR3: CASHPGRSTAGTGELFF

V: TRBV3-1
size: .
D: .
J: TRBJ2-1
DNA: TGTGCCAGCAGCCAATCGAAGGGGAGGAATGAGCAGTTCTTC
CDR3: CASSQSKGRNEQFF

V: TRBV9
size: .
D: TRBD2
J: TRBJ2-7
DNA: TGTGCCAGCAGCGTAGGTTCTAGCGGGACGATCTACGAGCAGTACTTC
CDR3: CASSVGSSGTIYEQYF

V: TRBV2
size: .
D: .
J: TRBJ2-7
DNA: TGTGCCAGCAAGAAGTTAGGGGACGTTGGCGAGCAGTACTTC
CDR3: CASKKLGDVGEQYF

V: TRBV7-9
size: .
D: .
J: TRBJ2-5
DNA: TGTGCCAGCAGCTTTTCTAGTCTCGAGACCCAGTACTTC
CDR3: CASSFSSLETQYF

V: TRBV20-1
size: .
D: .
J: TRBJ2-5
DNA: TGCAGTGCTAGAGTTTCGGGAGTCCAAGAGACCCAGTACTTC
CDR3: CSARVSGVQETQYF

V: TRBV10-3
size: .
D: .
J: TRBJ1-2
DNA: TGTGCCATCAGTGAGCTGGGGGACGGAGGGGGCTACACCTTC
CDR3: CAISELGDGGGYTF

V: TRBV5-1
size: few
D: TRBD1
J: TRBJ2-4
DNA: TGCGCCAGCAGCGTTGCCGGGACAGGGTCAAACATTCAGTACTTC
CDR3: CASSVAGTGSNIQYF

V: TRBV7-9
size: few
D: TRBD1
J: TRBJ1-2
DNA: TGTGCCAGCAGCTTACGTCGGACAGGCGGGGGCGGCTACACCTTC
CDR3: CASSLRRTGGGGYTF

V: TRBV7-9
size: few
D: TRBD1
J: TRBJ2-3
DNA: TGTGCCAGCAGCACGGGACAGGGGGCAGGAGATACGCAGTATTTT
CDR3: CASSTGQGAGDTQYF

V: TRBV6-2/TRBV6-3
size: .
D: .
J: TRBJ2-5
DNA: TGTGCCAGCAGACTGGAGGGCCAAGAGACCCAGTACTTC
CDR3: CASRLEGQETQYF

V: TRBV27
size: many
D: .
J: TRBJ2-2
DNA: TGTGCCAGCAGACCCACTAGCTCGGGAGCCGGGGAGCTGTTTTTT
CDR3: CASRPTSSGAGELFF

V: TRBV28
size: .
D: TRBD1
J: TRBJ2-7
DNA: TGTGCCAGCAGCCCTCCGGGACAGCGTACCGAGCAGTACTTC
CDR3: CASSPPGQRTEQYF

V: TRBV4-3
size: many
D: TRBD1
J: TRBJ1-1
DNA: TGCGCCAGCAGCCAATTCTACAGGGGGAACACTGAAGCTTTCTTT
CDR3: CASSQFYRGNTEAFF

V: TRBV27
size: .
D: .
J: TRBJ2-7
DNA: TGTGCCAGCAGACTAAAACCCCAAGGGCCTTACGAGCAGTACTTC
CDR3: CASRLKPQGPYEQYF

V: TRBV7-8
size: .
D: .
J: TRBJ2-7
DNA: TGTGCCAGCAGCTTTGAGATGGGCAGCGAGCAGTACTTC
CDR3: CASSFEMGSEQYF

V: TRBV3-1
size: .
D: .
J: TRBJ2-2
DNA: TGTGCCAGCAGTCCCAACCTGAACACCGGGGAGCTGTTTTTT
CDR3: CASSPNLNTGELFF

V: TRBV5-1
size: few
D: TRBD1
J: TRBJ1-1
DNA: TGCGCCAGCAGCCACCGGACGGGACAGGCCAGGGCGGACACTGAAGCTTTCTTT
CDR3: CASSHRTGQARADTEAFF

V: TRBV12-3/TRBV12-4
size: .
D: TRBD2
J: TRBJ2-3
DNA: TGTGCCAGCGCTTGGACTAGCGGGAGCACAGATACGCAGTATTTT
CDR3: CASAWTSGSTDTQYF

V: TRBV7-3
size: few
D: .
J: TRBJ1-2
DNA: TGTGCCAGCAGCTTAAACAGGGCTAGTGGCTACACCTTC
CDR3: CASSLNRASGYTF

V: TRBV12-3/TRBV12-4
size: few
D: TRBD1
J: TRBJ2-7
DNA: TGTGCCAGCAGCAGGAGACAGGGTTCCTACGAGCAGTACTTC
CDR3: CASSRRQGSYEQYF

V: TRBV7-2
size: many
D: .
J: TRBJ2-7
DNA: TGTGCCAGCAGCTTCGGAACAGGGCTCTACGAGCAGTACTTC
CDR3: CASSFGTGLYEQYF

V: TRBV29-1
size: .
D: TRBD1
J: TRBJ1-5
DNA: TGCAGCGTCAAACAGGGGGCCACGGATCAGCCCCAGCATTTT
CDR3: CSVKQGATDQPQHF

V: TRBV7-2
size: .
D: TRBD2
J: TRBJ2-1
DNA: TGTGCCAGCAGCCCAGAGAGATGGGCGGGAGACGGTGAGCAGTTCTTC
CDR3: CASSPERWAGDGEQFF

V: TRBV27
size: .
D: TRBD2
J: TRBJ2-7
DNA: TGTGCCAGCAGTTTAGGGACTAGGCCCTACGAGCAGTACTTC
CDR3: CASSLGTRPYEQYF

V: TRBV7-3
size: few
D: TRBD1
J: TRBJ2-3
DNA: TGTGCCAGCAGCTCGGGACAGTCCACAGATACGCAGTATTTT
CDR3: CASSSGQSTDTQYF

V: TRBV10-3
size: .
D: .
J: TRBJ1-2
DNA: TGTGCCATCAATGGGGGCGCACCTAACTATGGCTACACCTTC
CDR3: CAINGGAPNYGYTF

V: TRBV20-1
size: .
D: TRBD1
J: TRBJ2-3
DNA: TGCAGTGCTGCCCTCGGGACAGGTGACACAGATACGCAGTATTTT
CDR3: CSAALGTGDTDTQYF

V: TRBV20-1
size: few
D: .
J: TRBJ2-3
DNA: TGCAGTGCTAGAGTTCCAGCGGATACGCAGTATTTT
CDR3: CSARVPADTQYF

V: TRBV20-1
size: few
D: .
J: TRBJ2-2
DNA: TGCAGTGCTAGGGGGAGAGGGCAGGGAGGAACCGGGGAGCTGTTTTTT
CDR3: CSARGRGQGGTGELFF

V: TRBV4-3
size: few
D: TRBD2
J: TRBJ2-1
DNA: TGCGCCAGCAGCCGAGTCCTGACTAGCGGAGAGGCGTACAATGAGCAGTTCTTC
CDR3: CASSRVLTSGEAYNEQFF

V: TRBV20-1
size: few
D: .
J: TRBJ2-1
DNA: TGCAGTGCTAGAGTTGGGCGGTTGAATGAGCAGTTCTTC
CDR3: CSARVGRLNEQFF

V: TRBV12-3/TRBV12-4
size: few
D: .
J: TRBJ2-5
DNA: TGTGCCAGCAGTTTAGGGGAGTATGGGACCCAGTACTTC
CDR3: CASSLGEYGTQYF

V: TRBV5-1
size: few
D: .
J: TRBJ1-4
DNA: TGCGCCAGCAGCCGAAAGAAAGTACAGGGACCAATTTCAACTAATGAAAAACTGTTTTTT
CDR3: CASSRKKVQGPISTNEKLFF

V: TRBV28
size: many
D: TRBD2
J: TRBJ2-7
DNA: TGTGCCAGCAGTTTTCCCGGACTAGCGGGTGTGAGCTCCTACGAGCAGTACTTC
CDR3: CASSFPGLAGVSSYEQYF

V: TRBV12-3/TRBV12-4
size: many
D: .
J: TRBJ2-1
DNA: TGTGCCAGCAGTTTAGGTAGCGGTGACAATGAGCAGTTCTTC
CDR3: CASSLGSGDNEQFF

V: TRBV7-2
size: .
D: .
J: TRBJ1-2
DNA: TGTGCCAGCACCCTTCAGGGCGACTGGGGCTACACCTTC
CDR3: CASTLQGDWGYTF

V: TRBV2
size: .
D: TRBD1
J: TRBJ2-3
DNA: TGTGCCAGCACCGGACAGGGGAGGGATACGCAGTATTTT
CDR3: CASTGQGRDTQYF

V: TRBV19
size: few
D: TRBD2
J: TRBJ2-3
DNA: TGTGCCAGTAGTAAAGGACTAGCGGGAGTTAGAGCAGATACGCAGTATTTT
CDR3: CASSKGLAGVRADTQYF

V: TRBV15
size: .
D: TRBD2
J: TRBJ2-5
DNA: TGTGCCACCAGCAGAGTAGCGGGAGCCGGCCGTGGAGAGACCCAGTACTTC
CDR3: CATSRVAGAGRGETQYF

V: TRBV7-2
size: .
D: .
J: TRBJ2-5
DNA: TGTGCCAGCGCTACATTGGAGACCCAGTACTTC
CDR3: CASATLETQYF

V: TRBV29-1
size: many
D: .
J: TRBJ2-1
DNA: TGCAGCGTTCTTGCAGGGACGGTCAATGAGCAGTTCTTC
CDR3: CSVLAGTVNEQFF

V: TRBV20-1
size: .
D: .
J: TRBJ1-2
DNA: TGCGGGGGGACCACAGGAGAGCGAGGCTACACCTTC
CDR3: CGGTTGERGYTF

V: TRBV10-3
size: few
D: TRBD1
J: TRBJ2-3
DNA: TGTGCCATAACCGACAGGGGACCTAGCACAGATACGCAGTATTTT
CDR3: CAITDRGPSTDTQYF

V: TRBV4-1
size: .
D: TRBD1
J: TRBJ2-3
DNA: TGCGCCAGCAGCCAAGCCCAAGACAGGGCCCGCACAGATACGCAGTATTTT
CDR3: CASSQAQDRARTDTQYF

V: TRBV12-3/TRBV12-4
size: few
D: .
J: TRBJ2-3
DNA: TGTGCCAGCGGCGGACGGCTTACAGATACGCAGTATTTT
CDR3: CASGGRLTDTQYF

V: TRBV5-1
size: many
D: .
J: TRBJ1-2
DNA: TGCGCCAGCAGTCCCTTGACCGGGACATCCGATGGCTACACCTTC
CDR3: CASSPLTGTSDGYTF

V: TRBV12-3/TRBV12-4
size: few
D: TRBD1
J: TRBJ1-5
DNA: TGTGCCAGCAGTATTGGACAGGGCATACAGCCCCAGCATTTT
CDR3: CASSIGQGIQPQHF

V: TRBV27
size: many
D: TRBD1
J: TRBJ2-7
DNA: TGTGCCAGCAGTTTACGGCAGGGGGTTGGCGAGCAGTACTTC
CDR3: CASSLRQGVGEQYF